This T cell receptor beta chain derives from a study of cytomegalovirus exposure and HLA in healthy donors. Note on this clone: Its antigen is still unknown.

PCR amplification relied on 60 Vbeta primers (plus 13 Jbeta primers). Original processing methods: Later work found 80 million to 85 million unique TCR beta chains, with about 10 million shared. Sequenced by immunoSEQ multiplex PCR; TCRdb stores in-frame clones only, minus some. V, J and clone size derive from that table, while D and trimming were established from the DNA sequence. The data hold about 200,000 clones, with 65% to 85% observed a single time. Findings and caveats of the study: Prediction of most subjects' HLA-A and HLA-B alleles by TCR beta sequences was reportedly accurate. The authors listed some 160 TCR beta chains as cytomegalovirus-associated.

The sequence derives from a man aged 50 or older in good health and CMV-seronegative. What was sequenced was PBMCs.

The CDR3 is CASSPPDWVDTQYF. The CDR3, as DNA: TGTGCCAGCAGCCCGCCGGACTGGGTAGATACGCAGTATTTT. The rearrangement joins TRBV7-9 to TRBJ2-3; tentative D call: TRBD2 (5 bases). V lost 5 bases to trimming and J lost 5 bases, with 14 bases between them. This CDR3 has 14 amino acids. The V gene's germline CDR1 is SEHNR and CDR2 FQNEAQ (reference sequence).